This record covers a single T cell receptor (beta chain). This sample is drawn from a study of blood T cell repertoires in COVID-19. On the study more broadly: The analysed material was cDNA or gDNA that came from T cells, B-cell-depleted T cells, or PBMCs.

There are 14 residues in the CDR3. V gave up 4 bases and J gave up 3 bases; unmatched junction bases: 4. CDR1 is SGHKS and CDR2 is YYEKEE in the germline V gene (reference sequence). Seattle's enrolled individuals joined amid active infection and were then monitored longitudinally. TCRdb's copy holds only in-frame clones and misses some; the assay was immunoSEQ multiplex PCR. The repertoire consists of some 140,000 clones, with around 75% occurring once and the leading ten covering 4.5% to 5%. The receptor was derived from a woman aged 70-85 years with COVID-19, enrolled during active disease. The V and J genes are TRBV5-5 and TRBJ1-2; 9 nucleotides match TRBD1. Sequencing was performed on peripheral blood. The CDR3, as DNA: TGTGCCAGCAGCCGAAGACAGGGGGACTATGGCTACACCTTC. Amino acids: CASSRRQGDYGYTF.